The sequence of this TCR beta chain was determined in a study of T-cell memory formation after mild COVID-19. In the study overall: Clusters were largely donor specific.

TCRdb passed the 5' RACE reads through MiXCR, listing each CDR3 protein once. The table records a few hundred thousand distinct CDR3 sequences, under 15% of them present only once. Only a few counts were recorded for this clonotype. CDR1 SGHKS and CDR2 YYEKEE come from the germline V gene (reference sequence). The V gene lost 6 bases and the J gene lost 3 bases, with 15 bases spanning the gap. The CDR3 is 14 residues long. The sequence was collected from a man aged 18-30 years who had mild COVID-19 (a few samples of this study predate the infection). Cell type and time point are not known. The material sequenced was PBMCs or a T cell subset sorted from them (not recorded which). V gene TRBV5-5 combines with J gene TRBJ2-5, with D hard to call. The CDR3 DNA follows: TGTGCCAGCAACTTCGGGTTGGCAGAAGAGACCCAGTACTTC. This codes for CASNFGLAEETQYF.